These T cell receptor beta chains were read from a single sample in a study of radiotherapy plus CTLA-4 blockade in lung cancer. Profiled with immunoSEQ multiplex PCR; TCRdb holds only in-frame clones, not every one. The table records tens of thousands of clones, around 77% of them present only once. The starting material was peripheral blood, obtained from a patient treated with radiotherapy plus ipilimumab. These receptors were obtained from a human donor with non-small cell lung cancer whose response to radiotherapy plus ipilimumab could not be evaluated. Each CDR3 is given with its conserved first and last residue. Fields, in order: clone size, D gene, V gene, J gene, CDR3 DNA, CDR3 protein. The D gene is left open where the match is weak. Some rows mark clone size as missing; the rest say once, few, many or name a class of expanded clone.

abundance: few
d_gene: NA
v_gene: TRBV10-3
j_gene: TRBJ2-7
CDR3nt: TGTGCCATCGGCTCACAGGGCTCCGAGCAGTACTTC
CDR3aa: CAIGSQGSEQYF

abundance: NA
d_gene: NA
v_gene: TRBV7-2
j_gene: TRBJ2-7
CDR3nt: TGTGCCAGCAGCTTTAGCAGCTATTACGAGCAGTACTTC
CDR3aa: CASSFSSYYEQYF

abundance: NA
d_gene: NA
v_gene: TRBV6-5
j_gene: TRBJ1-3
CDR3nt: TGTGCCAGCAGTTCGCCTTCGGGTTCTGGAAACACCATATATTTT
CDR3aa: CASSSPSGSGNTIYF

abundance: NA
d_gene: NA
v_gene: TRBV4-3
j_gene: TRBJ1-4
CDR3nt: TGCGCCAGCAGCCAAGTAAGCTCTTCGGGGATGTTTAATGAAAAACTGTTTTTT
CDR3aa: CASSQVSSSGMFNEKLFF

abundance: NA
d_gene: NA
v_gene: TRBV19
j_gene: TRBJ2-7
CDR3nt: TGTGCCAGTAGTATTGGGGCTTGGGGCAGCTACGAGCAGTACTTC
CDR3aa: CASSIGAWGSYEQYF

abundance: once
d_gene: NA
v_gene: TRBV6-1
j_gene: TRBJ2-5
CDR3nt: TGTGCCAGCAGTGAAGCGGGGGGTAAGGGGCCGGATCAAGAGACCCAGTACTTC
CDR3aa: CASSEAGGKGPDQETQYF

abundance: medium-sized
d_gene: NA
v_gene: TRBV7-2
j_gene: TRBJ1-5
CDR3nt: TGTGCCAGCAGCTCTCAGGGGTTTACCAATCAGCCCCAGCATTTT
CDR3aa: CASSSQGFTNQPQHF

abundance: NA
d_gene: TRBD2
v_gene: TRBV19
j_gene: TRBJ2-1
CDR3nt: TGTGCCAGTAGCGCGGGAGGGGGCAATGAGCAGTTCTTC
CDR3aa: CASSAGGGNEQFF

abundance: NA
d_gene: TRBD1
v_gene: TRBV18
j_gene: TRBJ2-7
CDR3nt: TGTGCCAGCTCAGGGACAGGGCTGTACGAGCAGTACTTC
CDR3aa: CASSGTGLYEQYF

abundance: NA
d_gene: NA
v_gene: TRBV18
j_gene: TRBJ2-1
CDR3nt: TGTGCCAGCTCACCCGTAGCAAATGAGCAGTTCTTC
CDR3aa: CASSPVANEQFF

abundance: NA
d_gene: TRBD1
v_gene: TRBV4-2
j_gene: TRBJ2-7
CDR3nt: TGTGCCAGCAGCCCAGAAGCGACAGGGGGCCCCTACGAGCAGTACTTC
CDR3aa: CASSPEATGGPYEQYF

abundance: NA
d_gene: TRBD1
v_gene: TRBV7-2
j_gene: TRBJ1-2
CDR3nt: TGTGCCAGCAGCTTAGACAGGGGGCGGAACTATGGCTACACCTTC
CDR3aa: CASSLDRGRNYGYTF

abundance: NA
d_gene: NA
v_gene: TRBV5-8
j_gene: TRBJ2-1
CDR3nt: TGTGCCAGCAGCTTGGGGGCCTACTTGGATGAGCAGTTCTTC
CDR3aa: CASSLGAYLDEQFF

abundance: NA
d_gene: TRBD2
v_gene: TRBV2
j_gene: TRBJ2-7
CDR3nt: TGTGCCAGCAGTGAAAGACTAGCGGGAGTCGGCGAGCAGTACTTC
CDR3aa: CASSERLAGVGEQYF

abundance: once
d_gene: NA
v_gene: TRBV28
j_gene: TRBJ1-5
CDR3nt: TGTGCCAGCAGTCCCCTAAATCAGCCCCAGCATTTT
CDR3aa: CASSPLNQPQHF

abundance: NA
d_gene: NA
v_gene: TRBV5-1
j_gene: TRBJ2-2
CDR3nt: TGCGCCAGCAGCTTGACAGGAAACACCGGGGAGCTGTTTTTT
CDR3aa: CASSLTGNTGELFF

abundance: NA
d_gene: NA
v_gene: TRBV7-2
j_gene: TRBJ2-4
CDR3nt: TGTGCCAGCCAACCGGGACTTGGACAGGCGGAGAGAAAAAACATTCAGTACTTC
CDR3aa: CASQPGLGQAERKNIQYF

abundance: NA
d_gene: NA
v_gene: TRBV28
j_gene: TRBJ1-2
CDR3nt: TGTGCCAGCAGTGGGGGGGGGAGGGATGGCTACACCTTC
CDR3aa: CASSGGGRDGYTF

abundance: NA
d_gene: TRBD2
v_gene: TRBV5-1
j_gene: TRBJ2-5
CDR3nt: TGCGCCAGCAGCATCCAGCGGGGGATCCAAGAGACCCAGTACTTC
CDR3aa: CASSIQRGIQETQYF

abundance: NA
d_gene: NA
v_gene: TRBV6-5
j_gene: TRBJ1-1
CDR3nt: TGTGCCAGCAGCAGAGTACGGGGCACTGAAGCTTTCTTT
CDR3aa: CASSRVRGTEAFF

abundance: NA
d_gene: NA
v_gene: TRBV2
j_gene: TRBJ2-7
CDR3nt: TGTGCCAGCAGATTGCTAGCGAACTACGAGCAGTACTTC
CDR3aa: CASRLLANYEQYF

abundance: NA
d_gene: NA
v_gene: TRBV19
j_gene: TRBJ2-2
CDR3nt: TGTGCCAGTAGTATGCGAAGAGGCAGGGGGAACACCGGGGAGCTGTTTTTT
CDR3aa: CASSMRRGRGNTGELFF

abundance: NA
d_gene: TRBD2
v_gene: TRBV5-6
j_gene: TRBJ2-2
CDR3nt: TGTGCCAGCAGCTTGCCCGGGGGGGTCGCTGGCGAGCTGTTTTTT
CDR3aa: CASSLPGGVAGELFF

abundance: NA
d_gene: NA
v_gene: TRBV2
j_gene: TRBJ2-1
CDR3nt: TGTGCCAGCGGGCAAGTGTACAATGAGCAGTTCTTC
CDR3aa: CASGQVYNEQFF

abundance: NA
d_gene: NA
v_gene: TRBV6-1
j_gene: TRBJ2-1
CDR3nt: TGTGCCAGCAGTGAATTGCCAGGGTCATCCTACAATGAGCAGTTCTTC
CDR3aa: CASSELPGSSYNEQFF

abundance: few
d_gene: TRBD2
v_gene: TRBV7-9
j_gene: TRBJ2-1
CDR3nt: TGTGCCAGCACATTAGCGGGGGGGGGTAATGAGCAGTTCTTC
CDR3aa: CASTLAGGGNEQFF

abundance: NA
d_gene: NA
v_gene: TRBV20-1
j_gene: TRBJ1-2
CDR3nt: TGCAGTGCTACGGACACGACCGGCTACACCTTC
CDR3aa: CSATDTTGYTF

abundance: NA
d_gene: NA
v_gene: TRBV6-5
j_gene: TRBJ1-1
CDR3nt: TGTGCCAGCAGTTATCAGGGGCAGGTCACTGAAGCTTTCTTT
CDR3aa: CASSYQGQVTEAFF

abundance: NA
d_gene: NA
v_gene: TRBV5-1
j_gene: TRBJ2-3
CDR3nt: TGCGCCAGCAGCGAAGACCCAGAGGGTACGCAGTATTTT
CDR3aa: CASSEDPEGTQYF

abundance: NA
d_gene: NA
v_gene: TRBV6-6
j_gene: TRBJ1-2
CDR3nt: TGTGCCAGCAGCCCATTCGAGGGAAGGAGCTATGGCTACACCTTC
CDR3aa: CASSPFEGRSYGYTF

abundance: NA
d_gene: NA
v_gene: TRBV19
j_gene: TRBJ1-4
CDR3nt: TGTGCCAGTAGTTTCGCCCCGGGACTGATTAATGAAAAACTGTTTTTT
CDR3aa: CASSFAPGLINEKLFF

abundance: NA
d_gene: TRBD2
v_gene: TRBV5-6
j_gene: TRBJ2-1
CDR3nt: TGTGCCAGCAACATTGGGTCGCTAGCGGGCAATGAGCAGTTCTTC
CDR3aa: CASNIGSLAGNEQFF

abundance: NA
d_gene: TRBD1
v_gene: TRBV18
j_gene: TRBJ2-2
CDR3nt: TGTGCCAGCTCAACGACAGGGAGCGGCACCGGGGAGCTGTTTTTT
CDR3aa: CASSTTGSGTGELFF

abundance: NA
d_gene: NA
v_gene: TRBV27
j_gene: TRBJ2-3
CDR3nt: TGTGCCAGCAGTTTAGTACCGGTAGATACGCAGTATTTT
CDR3aa: CASSLVPVDTQYF

abundance: NA
d_gene: NA
v_gene: TRBV5-1
j_gene: TRBJ1-2
CDR3nt: TGCGCCAGCAGCCCTGCAGCACCCGGGGATGGCTACACCTTC
CDR3aa: CASSPAAPGDGYTF

abundance: once
d_gene: NA
v_gene: TRBV11-3
j_gene: TRBJ2-7
CDR3nt: TGTGCCAGCAGCCCTCGGGGGAGTAAGCAGGACGAGCAGTACTTC
CDR3aa: CASSPRGSKQDEQYF

abundance: NA
d_gene: NA
v_gene: TRBV27
j_gene: TRBJ2-1
CDR3nt: TGTGCCAGCAGTTTAGGGGGCGTGCCCTACAATGAGCAGTTCTTC
CDR3aa: CASSLGGVPYNEQFF

abundance: NA
d_gene: NA
v_gene: TRBV5-3
j_gene: TRBJ2-5
CDR3nt: TGTGCCAGAATCCTTAAAGAGAGAGAGACCCAGTACTTC
CDR3aa: CARILKERETQYF

abundance: few
d_gene: NA
v_gene: TRBV9
j_gene: TRBJ1-3
CDR3nt: TGTGCCAGCAGCGCCGACCCAGGGATCTCTGGAAACACCATATATTTT
CDR3aa: CASSADPGISGNTIYF

abundance: NA
d_gene: NA
v_gene: TRBV19
j_gene: TRBJ2-7
CDR3nt: TGTGCCAGTAGTGGTACAGGGAATGAGCAGTACTTC
CDR3aa: CASSGTGNEQYF

abundance: NA
d_gene: TRBD2
v_gene: TRBV28
j_gene: TRBJ2-1
CDR3nt: TGTGCCAGCACACCGACGGGACTAGCGGGAGGAAGGTCCTACAATGAGCAGTTCTTC
CDR3aa: CASTPTGLAGGRSYNEQFF

abundance: NA
d_gene: NA
v_gene: TRBV28
j_gene: TRBJ2-7
CDR3nt: TGTGCCACCACACTAGGCTACGAGCAGTACTTC
CDR3aa: CATTLGYEQYF

abundance: NA
d_gene: NA
v_gene: TRBV5-6
j_gene: TRBJ2-3
CDR3nt: TGTGCCAGCAGCGTTTCGGATACGCAGTATTTT
CDR3aa: CASSVSDTQYF

abundance: NA
d_gene: TRBD1
v_gene: TRBV28
j_gene: TRBJ1-3
CDR3nt: TGTGCCAGCACCCCCGGGACAGGACCTGGAAACACCATATATTTT
CDR3aa: CASTPGTGPGNTIYF

abundance: NA
d_gene: NA
v_gene: TRBV7-9
j_gene: TRBJ2-7
CDR3nt: TGTGCCAGCAGCTCAGGACACCCCTACGAGCAGTACTTC
CDR3aa: CASSSGHPYEQYF